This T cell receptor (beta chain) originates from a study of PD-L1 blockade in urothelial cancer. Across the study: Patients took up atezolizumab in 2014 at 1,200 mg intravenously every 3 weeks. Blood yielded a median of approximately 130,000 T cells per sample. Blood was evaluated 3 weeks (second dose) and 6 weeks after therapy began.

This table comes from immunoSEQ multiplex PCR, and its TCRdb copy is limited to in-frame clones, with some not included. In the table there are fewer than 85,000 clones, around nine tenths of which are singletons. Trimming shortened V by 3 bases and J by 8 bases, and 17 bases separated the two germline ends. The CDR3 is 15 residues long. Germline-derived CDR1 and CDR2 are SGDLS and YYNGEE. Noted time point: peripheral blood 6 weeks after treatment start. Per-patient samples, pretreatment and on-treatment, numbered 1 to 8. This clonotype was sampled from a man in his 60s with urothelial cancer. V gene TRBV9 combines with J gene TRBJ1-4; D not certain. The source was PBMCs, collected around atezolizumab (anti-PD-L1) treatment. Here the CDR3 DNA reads TGTGCCAGCAGCGGCTCGGGGTGGGGTAGAGAAAAACTGTTTTTT. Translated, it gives CASSGSGWGREKLFF.